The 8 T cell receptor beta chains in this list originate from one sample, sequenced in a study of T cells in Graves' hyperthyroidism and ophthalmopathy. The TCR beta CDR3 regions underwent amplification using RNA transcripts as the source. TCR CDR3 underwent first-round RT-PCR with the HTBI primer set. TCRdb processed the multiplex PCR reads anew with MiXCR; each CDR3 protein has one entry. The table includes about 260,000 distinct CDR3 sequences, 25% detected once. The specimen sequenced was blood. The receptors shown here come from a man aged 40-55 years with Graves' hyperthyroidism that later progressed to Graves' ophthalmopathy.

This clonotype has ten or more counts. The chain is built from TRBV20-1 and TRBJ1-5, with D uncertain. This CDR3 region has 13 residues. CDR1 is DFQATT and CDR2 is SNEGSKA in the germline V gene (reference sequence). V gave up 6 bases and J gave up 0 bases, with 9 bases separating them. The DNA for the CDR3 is TGCAGTGCCATCGTCCTTAGCAATCAGCCCCAGCATTTT. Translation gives CSAIVLSNQPQHF.

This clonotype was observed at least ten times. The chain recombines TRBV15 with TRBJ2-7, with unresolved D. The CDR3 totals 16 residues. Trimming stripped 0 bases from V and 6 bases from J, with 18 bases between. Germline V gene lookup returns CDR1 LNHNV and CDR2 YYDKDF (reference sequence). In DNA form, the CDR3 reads TGTGCCACCAGCAGAGAGTACCCAGGAGCAGCGTCCGAGCAGTACTTC. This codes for CATSREYPGAASEQYF.

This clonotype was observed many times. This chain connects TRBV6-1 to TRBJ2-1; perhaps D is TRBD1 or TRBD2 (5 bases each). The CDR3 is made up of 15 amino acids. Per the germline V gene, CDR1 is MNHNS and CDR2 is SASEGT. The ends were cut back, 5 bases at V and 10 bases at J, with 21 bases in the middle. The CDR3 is CASSKTGTVLREQFF. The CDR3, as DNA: TGTGCCAGCAGTAAAACCGGGACCGTCCTGCGGGAGCAGTTCTTC.

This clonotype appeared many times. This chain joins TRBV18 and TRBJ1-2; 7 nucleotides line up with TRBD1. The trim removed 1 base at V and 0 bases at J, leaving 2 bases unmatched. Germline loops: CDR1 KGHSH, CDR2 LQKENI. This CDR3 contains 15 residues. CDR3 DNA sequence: TGTGCCAGCTCACCACAGGGGGCCTCTAACTATGGCTACACCTTC. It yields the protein CASSPQGASNYGYTF.

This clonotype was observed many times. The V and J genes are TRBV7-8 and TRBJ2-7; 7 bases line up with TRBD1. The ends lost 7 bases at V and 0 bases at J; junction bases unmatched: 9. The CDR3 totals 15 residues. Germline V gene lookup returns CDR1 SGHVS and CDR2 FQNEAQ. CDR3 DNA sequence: TGTGCCAGCACCAAAAACCGGGACAGCTCCTACGAGCAGTACTTC. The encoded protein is CASTKNRDSSYEQYF.

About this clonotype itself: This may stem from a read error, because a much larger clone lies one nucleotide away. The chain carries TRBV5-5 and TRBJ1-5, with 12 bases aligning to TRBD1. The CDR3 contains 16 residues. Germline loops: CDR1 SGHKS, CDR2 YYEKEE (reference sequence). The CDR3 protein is CVSSLGTGGSHQPQHF. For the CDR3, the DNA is TGTGTCAGCAGCTTGGGGACAGGGGGCAGCCATCAGCCCCAGCATTTT.

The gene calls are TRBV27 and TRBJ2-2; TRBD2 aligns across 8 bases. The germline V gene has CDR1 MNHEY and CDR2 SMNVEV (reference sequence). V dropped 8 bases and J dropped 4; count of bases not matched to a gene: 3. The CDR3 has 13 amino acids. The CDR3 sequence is CASSTSGTGELFF. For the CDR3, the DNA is TGTGCCAGCTCCACTAGCGGCACCGGGGAGCTGTTTTTT.

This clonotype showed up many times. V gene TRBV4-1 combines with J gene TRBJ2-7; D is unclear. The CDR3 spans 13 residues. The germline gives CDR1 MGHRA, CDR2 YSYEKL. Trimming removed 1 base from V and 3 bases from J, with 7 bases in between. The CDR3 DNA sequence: TGCGCCAGCAGCCAAGTCGTAGGCTACGAGCAGTACTTC. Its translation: CASSQVVGYEQYF.